This TCR beta chain was sequenced for a study of CD8 T cells in ankylosing spondylitis. General study results and limits: One TCR beta motif, made up of under ten highly homologous variants, appeared characteristic of ankylosing spondylitis blood. Reports say disease-linked clones showed up significantly more in matched ankylosing spondylitis synovial fluid. There were earlier reports of some motif variants in reactive arthritis synovial fluid and blood.

This clonotype has only a few counts. No antigen is known for it. Quantitative 5'-RACE with molecular barcodes was used to make the TCR beta libraries. TCRdb independently ran MiXCR on the 5' RACE reads; one entry per CDR3 protein. In the table there are around 770,000 distinct CDR3 sequences, 10% to 15% of which are singletons. Germline values: CDR1 DFQATT, CDR2 SNEGSKA (reference sequence). V lost 3 bases to trimming and J lost 4 bases; unmatched junction nucleotides: 5. CDR3 length: 15 residues. The sample comprised blood, either unsorted or a sorted T cell fraction (not recorded which). The clonotype originates from a male donor with ankylosing spondylitis. The rearrangement links TRBV20-1 to TRBJ2-1; 11 bases fit TRBD2. CDR3: CSASPLAGGYNEQFF. DNA of the CDR3: TGCAGTGCTAGTCCCCTAGCGGGAGGTTACAATGAGCAGTTCTTC.